This TCR beta chain was retrieved from a study of blood T cells in healthy people across ages. On the study more broadly: Every two T cells gave about one barcoded beta molecule via template switching. Whole-study findings and limits: Changes seen in expanded clonotypes were possibly confounded by donor CMV status left unknown. The unsorted PBMCs prevented any conclusive comparison of naive versus antigen-experienced cells. A strong correlation between TCR beta diversity and naive T cell percentage was seen.

This clonotype has a handful of counts. Its antigen is undetermined. CDR3 size: 13 residues. V was clipped by 7 bases and J by 1 base, with 12 bases between them. Germline CDR1 reads SQVTM; CDR2 reads ANQGSEA. The authors ran a second PCR of about 7 to 12 cycles using a sample-barcoded 5' primer and a J-beta primer mix. TCRdb re-called the 5' RACE reads with MiXCR, one entry per CDR3 protein. The table has some 1.5 million distinct CDR3 sequences, roughly 27% seen once. The V call is TRBV29-1, the J call TRBJ2-3; D is undetermined. The receptor was derived from a woman aged 25 to 39 in good health. Material for sequencing was blood. The CDR3 loop is CSAEYYGTDTQYF. CDR3 nucleotide sequence: TGCAGCGCCGAGTACTACGGCACAGATACGCAGTATTTT.